The 15 T cell receptor beta chains reported below all come from one sample, sequenced in a study of shared T cell receptors in the human thymus. Sequencing used immunoSEQ multiplex PCR; TCRdb keeps in-frame clones, though not all of them. The sample yields about 660,000 clones, 70% to 90% seen once. The sample also formed part of further work on human thymus T cells.

What was sequenced was thymocytes. These receptors all come from a boy under three years old with a congenital heart defect.

V gene TRBV30 combines with J gene TRBJ2-2; 8 bases line up with TRBD1. The CDR3 loop spans 19 amino acids. The V and J ends lost 0 bases and 5 bases, in that order; junction bases with no gene match: 17. Germline CDR1 is GTSNPN and CDR2 is SVGIG (reference sequence). This CDR3 is CAWSVFKSGADRATGELFF. The CDR3 bases are TGTGCCTGGAGTGTATTTAAGTCTGGGGCGGACAGGGCGACCGGGGAGCTGTTTTTT. Looking up the rest from reference TRBV30 and TRBJ2-2 gives the full variable domain: SQTIHQWPATLVQPVGSPLSLECTVEGTSNPNLYWYRQAAGRGLQLLFYSVGIGQISSEVPQNLSASRPQDRQFILSSKKLLLSDSGFYLCAWSVFKSGADRATGELFFGEGSRLTVL.

The chain links TRBV4-1 to TRBJ2-2; D is possibly TRBD1 (6 bases). Trimming removed 0 bases at V and 6 bases at J, with 14 bases between. This CDR3 has 16 amino acids. The V gene's germline CDR1 is MGHRA and CDR2 YSYEKL. This CDR3 reads CASSQEGQGSPGELFF. In nucleotides, the CDR3 is TGCGCCAGCAGCCAAGAGGGGCAGGGGTCGCCCGGGGAGCTGTTTTTT.

The chain joins TRBV4-1 to TRBJ2-7; D remains unclear. From germline, CDR1 is MGHRA and CDR2 YSYEKL. This CDR3 is 16 amino acids long. Trimming removed 0 bases at V and 1 base at J, with 13 bases between. In DNA, the CDR3 is TGCGCCAGCAGCCAAGATCCCCCAGCGAAATCCTACGAGCAGTACTTC. Translation gives CASSQDPPAKSYEQYF.

The chain couples TRBV2 to TRBJ2-2; a weak D match, TRBD2 (6 bases). The CDR3 is 15 amino acids. Germline assignment: CDR1 SNHLY and CDR2 FYNNEI. Trimming left V 4 bases short and J 1 base short, with 10 bases between. CDR3 DNA sequence: TGTGCCAGCAGTGCGAATAGCGGGAACACCGGGGAGCTGTTTTTT. This gives the protein CASSANSGNTGELFF.

This chain links TRBV5-1 with TRBJ2-1, with TRBD1 matching 12 bases. This CDR3 spans 16 amino acids. Germline-derived CDR1 and CDR2 are SGHRS and YFSETQ. J was trimmed by 8 bases and V by 4 bases; bases with no gene match: 10. DNA for the CDR3: TGCGCCAGCAGCATCGGGACAGGGGGCCTCTTCGATGAGCAGTTCTTC. Protein product: CASSIGTGGLFDEQFF.

The gene calls are TRBV6-1 and TRBJ2-7; 7 positions match TRBD1. The germline gives CDR1 MNHNS, CDR2 SASEGT. The CDR3 runs 13 residues. V lost 7 bases and J lost 3; bases outside the gene matches: 6. The CDR3 sequence is CASKGDSYYEQYF. As DNA, the CDR3 is TGTGCCAGCAAGGGGGACAGCTACTACGAGCAGTACTTC.

The chain carries TRBV2 and TRBJ2-3; 12 positions agree with TRBD2. Per germline, CDR1 SNHLY and CDR2 FYNNEI. With V trimmed by 7 bases and J by 5 bases, 10 bases remained unmatched. CDR3 length: 16 amino acids. The CDR3 DNA reads TGTGCCAGCAATTTGCTAGCGGGAGGGCCTCAAGATACGCAGTATTTT. Its translation: CASNLLAGGPQDTQYF.

The table lists this clone with a few counts. This chain connects TRBV13 to TRBJ2-1, with unresolved D. CDR3 length: 14 amino acids. V lost 5 bases, J lost 3 bases, and 11 bases lay in between. Germline-derived CDR1 and CDR2 are PRHDT and FYEKMQ (reference sequence). The CDR3 DNA sequence: TGTGCCAGCAGCCCGCTCCCGGTCTACAATGAGCAGTTCTTC. It codes for CASSPLPVYNEQFF.

The chain carries TRBV18 and TRBJ2-7; unclear D gene. The V end lost 3 bases, the J end lost 4 bases, and 7 bases lay between the germline ends. Per germline, CDR1 KGHSH and CDR2 LQKENI. CDR3 length equals 12 residues. The CDR3, as DNA: TGTGCCAGCTCACCTCAGAAATACGAGCAGTACTTC. Residues: CASSPQKYEQYF.

The genes are TRBV5-1 and TRBJ2-1; 8 bases agree with TRBD2. Germline loops: CDR1 SGHRS, CDR2 YFSETQ. With V trimmed by 0 bases and J by 3 bases, 17 bases remained unmatched. The CDR3 extends over 20 amino acids. In DNA, the CDR3 is TGCGCCAGCAGCTTGGCCCCCGCTCGGGAGGGACACACACTCTACAATGAGCAGTTCTTC. Amino acid sequence: CASSLAPAREGHTLYNEQFF.

The DNA for the CDR3 is TGTGCTAGTGGTTTGTGGGCGGGGGACACCGGGGAGCTGTTTTTT. This gives the protein CASGLWAGDTGELFF. The gene calls are TRBV12-5 and TRBJ2-2; 7 nucleotides align to TRBD2. Germline loops: CDR1 LGHNT, CDR2 FRNRAP. V lost 2 bases, J lost 3 bases, and 3 bases stayed unmatched. The CDR3 has 15 amino acids.

The chain couples TRBV12-5 to TRBJ2-5; D not resolved. V gave up 2 bases and J gave up 5 bases, with 12 bases separating them. Germline V gene data show CDR1 as LGHNT and CDR2 as FRNRAP. CDR3 length: 14 residues. The CDR3 sequence is CASGLTLRWETQYF. The CDR3 bases are TGTGCTAGTGGTTTGACCCTGAGGTGGGAGACCCAGTACTTC.

The J gene is TRBJ1-1, the V gene TRBV5-4; D not resolved. V was pared by 4 bases and J by 7 bases, with 11 bases between. CDR1 and CDR2 (germline): SGHNT, YYREEE (reference sequence). This CDR3 comprises 12 residues. CDR3 amino acids: CASSLDPGEAFF. The CDR3 DNA reads TGTGCCAGCAGCCTCGATCCGGGTGAAGCTTTCTTT.

The J gene is TRBJ2-2, the V gene TRBV27, with 7 bases lining up with TRBD2. The trim removed 7 bases at V and 2 bases at J, leaving 7 bases unmatched. The germline gives CDR1 MNHEY, CDR2 SMNVEV (reference sequence). The CDR3 loop spans 15 amino acids. CDR3: CASIPLAANTGELFF. The CDR3 coding sequence is TGTGCCAGCATTCCCCTAGCGGCCAACACCGGGGAGCTGTTTTTT.

The J gene is TRBJ2-7, the V gene TRBV6-5, with 7 bases identical to TRBD1. Germline CDR1 MNHEY, CDR2 SVGAGI. V trimming: 5 bases; J trimming: 4 bases; junction bases outside the gene matches: 11. CDR3 size: 15 residues. CDR3 DNA: TGTGCCAGCAGTCATAAGACAGGGCTTCTATACGAGCAGTACTTC. Its translation is CASSHKTGLLYEQYF.